One sample yielded the 7 T cell receptor beta chains listed below, sequenced in a study of cytomegalovirus exposure and HLA in healthy donors. The PCR contained 60 Vbeta and 13 Jbeta primers. Method: immunoSEQ multiplex PCR; TCRdb's copy keeps in-frame clones and lacks some. This sample has 130,000 to 150,000 clones, with 73% found just once. The sequencing sample was made of PBMCs. The receptors here all came from a human donor in good health.

This clone was picked up a small number of times. The chain combines TRBV13 with TRBJ2-1; TRBD2 agrees at 15 bases. CDR1 and CDR2 (germline): PRHDT, FYEKMQ (reference sequence). The V segment lost 6 bases and the J segment 0 bases; nucleotides outside the gene matches: 3. The CDR3 spans 17 residues. The CDR3 is CASSRTSGGVSYNEQFF. CDR3 DNA: TGTGCCAGCAGTCGGACTAGCGGGGGGGTCTCCTACAATGAGCAGTTCTTC. The full variable domain, completed using reference TRBV13 and TRBJ2-1, is AAGVIQSPRHLIKEKRETATLKCYPIPRHDTVYWYQQGPGQDPQFLISFYEKMQSDKGSIPDRFSAQQFSDYHSELNMSSLELGDSALYFCASSRTSGGVSYNEQFFGPGTRLTVL.

The V gene is TRBV27, the J gene TRBJ2-5; TRBD2 matches 7 bases. The CDR3 is 16 amino acids. V shed 3 bases, J shed 5 bases, and the junction held 12 bases outside the gene matches. Looked up from germline, CDR1 is MNHEY and CDR2 is SMNVEV (reference sequence). The CDR3 spells CASSLRSSGIGETQYF. In DNA form, the CDR3 reads TGTGCCAGCAGTTTGAGGTCTAGCGGAATTGGGGAGACCCAGTACTTC.

This clone has a handful of counts. The V call is TRBV28, the J call TRBJ2-3; 11 nucleotides agree with TRBD2. Trimming took 2 bases from V and 6 from J; bases not matched to a gene: 10. CDR3 length: 17 residues. Germline-derived CDR1 and CDR2 are MDHEN and SYDVKM. In DNA, the CDR3 is TGTGCCAGCAGTTTACCTCTTAGCGGGAGGGCCGATGATACGCAGTATTTT. Its protein product is CASSLPLSGRADDTQYF.

J is TRBJ2-7 and V is TRBV6-5; 7 nucleotides line up with TRBD1. J lost 3 bases, V lost 10 bases, and 3 bases had no gene match. Germline CDR1 and CDR2: MNHEY and SVGAGI. The length of the CDR3 is 11 residues. The CDR3 is CATRQGYEQYF. The CDR3 nucleotides are TGTGCCACCCGACAGGGCTACGAGCAGTACTTC.

J is TRBJ1-2 and V is TRBV5-1; maybe TRBD1 (6 bases). V dropped 0 bases and J dropped 2 bases, with 11 bases sitting between them. This CDR3 comprises 15 residues. Germline V gene lookup returns CDR1 SGHRS and CDR2 YFSETQ. The CDR3 sequence is CASSLGQGKNYGYTF. The CDR3, as DNA: TGCGCCAGCAGCTTGGGGCAGGGGAAGAACTATGGCTACACCTTC.

The rearrangement joins TRBV7-9 to TRBJ1-4; D uncertain. Germline CDR1 and CDR2: SEHNR and FQNEAQ (reference sequence). This CDR3 comprises 15 residues. V shed 2 bases and J shed 7 bases, with 14 bases lying between them. The CDR3 DNA reads as TGTGCCAGCAGCTTAATAGTTCGAGGGTCTGAAAAACTGTTTTTT. Its protein is CASSLIVRGSEKLFF. Full variable domain (rest looked up from reference TRBV7-9 and TRBJ1-4): DTGVSQNPRHKITKRGQNVTFRCDPISEHNRLYWYRQTLGQGPEFLTYFQNEAQLEKSRLLSDRFSAERPKGSFSTLEIQRTEQGDSAMYLCASSLIVRGSEKLFFGSGTQLSVL.

The chain links TRBV5-8 to TRBJ2-5, with D tentatively TRBD2 (6 bases). Between the trimmed V and J ends, which lost 3 bases and 5 bases, there was a span of 17 bases. The CDR3 has 15 residues. CDR1 SGHTS and CDR2 YDEGEE come from the germline V gene. The CDR3 DNA reads as TGTGCCAGCAGCTGGAGGGGTATCATGGGTGAGACCCAGTACTTC. This sequence encodes CASSWRGIMGETQYF.